These 16 T cell receptor beta chains share one sample of origin, sequenced in a study of shared clonotypes between healthy human individuals. Sequencing used immunoSEQ multiplex PCR; TCRdb keeps in-frame clones, though not all of them. The table lists some 500,000 clones, roughly 95% of them singletons. The specimen was naive CD4+ T cells sorted from blood. Subset denoted: CD45RA+ positively selected. These receptors came from a woman aged 30 to 39 in good health.

The chain carries TRBV11-2 and TRBJ2-7, with D tentatively TRBD1 (6 bases). The germline V and J ends were trimmed by 5 bases and 1 base, with 12 bases remaining between them. CDR3 length equals 14 residues. CDR1 and CDR2 (germline): SGHAT, FQNNGV. The CDR3 here is CASSLTGWSYEQYF. The CDR3 DNA reads as TGTGCCAGCAGCCTGACAGGTTGGTCCTACGAGCAGTACTTC.

The chain's CDR3 is CASSSGPNTEAFF. The DNA of the CDR3 is TGTGCCAGCAGTTCCGGACCCAACACTGAAGCTTTCTTT. The rearrangement uses TRBV27 and TRBJ1-1; no definite D call. CDR3 length: 13 residues. Germline V lookup: CDR1 MNHEY, CDR2 SMNVEV (reference sequence). V was pared by 4 bases and J by 2 bases, with 8 bases between.

CDR3 nucleotides: TGTGCCAGCAGTACCCCCGGCCAGAGGGAGCAGTACTTC. Amino acids: CASSTPGQREQYF. This chain links TRBV28 with TRBJ2-5; D might be TRBD2 (5 bases). Germline CDR1 is MDHEN and CDR2 is SYDVKM. V was trimmed by 5 bases and J by 11 bases, leaving 18 bases between them. The CDR3 has 13 residues.

In regard to this clone: Other DNA sequences in this sample translate to the same CDR3. The V and J genes are TRBV7-2 and TRBJ2-7; no reliable D call. The ends were cut back, 1 base at V and 7 bases at J, with 5 bases in the middle. This CDR3 is 11 amino acids long. In germline, CDR1 is SGHTA, CDR2 FQGNSA. The CDR3 sequence: CASSLVYEQYF. CDR3 nucleotides: TGTGCCAGCAGCTTAGTGTATGAGCAGTACTTC.

The chain couples TRBV10-2 to TRBJ2-5; either TRBD1 or TRBD2 may fit D (6 bases each). V dropped 3 bases and J dropped 1 base, with 12 bases sitting between them. The length of the CDR3 is 15 residues. CDR1 is WSHSY and CDR2 is SAAADI in the germline V gene. CDR3 DNA sequence: TGCGCCAGCAGTGATCGGGGGACACCCCAAGAGACCCAGTACTTC. It is translated as CASSDRGTPQETQYF.

The CDR3 coding sequence is TGCGCCAGCAGCTGGACAGGGGCCACTGAAGCTTTCTTT. Its translation is CASSWTGATEAFF. The chain links TRBV5-1 to TRBJ1-1; 9 bases are shared with TRBD1. CDR1 is SGHRS, CDR2 YFSETQ, per germline. V shed 3 bases, J shed 4 bases, and the junction held 1 base outside the gene matches. This CDR3 is built from 13 residues. The entire variable domain, with the rest obtained from reference TRBV5-1 and TRBJ1-1, is as follows: KAGVTQTPRYLIKTRGQQVTLSCSPISGHRSVSWYQQTPGQGLQFLFEYFSETQRNKGNFPGRFSGRQFSNSRSEMNVSTLELGDSALYLCASSWTGATEAFFGQGTRLTVV.

The J gene is TRBJ2-1, the V gene TRBV27; the match to TRBD1 covers 7 bases. This CDR3 has 12 residues. J lost 6 bases, V lost 10 bases, and 6 bases had no gene match. Germline values: CDR1 MNHEY, CDR2 SMNVEV (reference sequence). This CDR3 reads CATSTGSNEQFF. CDR3 bases: TGTGCCACGTCGACAGGGAGCAATGAGCAGTTCTTC.

The chain recombines TRBV7-3 with TRBJ2-2; D tentatively fits TRBD1 or TRBD2 (5 bases each). Germline CDR1 is SGHTA and CDR2 is FQGTGA. This CDR3 region has 16 residues. Trimming shortened V by 0 bases and J by 5 bases, and 13 bases separated the two germline ends. The chain's CDR3 is CASSLTGPTTTGELFF. The CDR3 DNA is TGTGCCAGCAGCTTAACGGGACCGACCACTACCGGGGAGCTGTTTTTT.

The chain is built from TRBV15 and TRBJ1-3; 8 nucleotides line up with TRBD1. V was clipped by 0 bases and J by 3 bases; unmatched bases: 4. CDR3 length: 16 amino acids. Germline V gene sequence: CDR1 LNHNV, CDR2 YYDKDF (reference sequence). In DNA, the CDR3 is TGTGCCACCAGCAGAGATTCCGGACAGGGTGGAAACACCATATATTTT. Its protein is CATSRDSGQGGNTIYF.

The V call is TRBV4-1, the J call TRBJ1-1; no clear D. The germline V gene encodes CDR1 MGHRA and CDR2 YSYEKL. The CDR3 is 15 amino acids. Trimming took off 0 bases at V and 5 bases at J, with 13 bases between the two ends. CDR3 in amino acids: CASSQEYGSLTEAFF. The CDR3 coding sequence is TGCGCCAGCAGCCAAGAATACGGGAGTCTGACTGAAGCTTTCTTT.

The rearrangement links TRBV11-2 to TRBJ2-5; 10 bases line up with TRBD1. The DNA end is a closer match to TRBJ2-7, so the J assignment may be wrong. The CDR3 sequence is 15 residues long. CDR1 and CDR2 (germline): SGHAT, FQNNGV. The CDR3, as DNA: TGTGCCAGCAGCTCCCACGGGACAGGGGCCTACGAGCAGTACTTC. Encoded protein: CASSSHGTGAYEQYF.

This clone came up once. The J gene is TRBJ1-1, the V gene TRBV19, with a possible D match to TRBD1 (6 bases). The V gene's germline CDR1 is LNHDA and CDR2 SQIVND (reference sequence). The CDR3 is 13 amino acids. The V gene lost 6 bases and the J gene lost 1 base, with 9 bases spanning the gap. This CDR3 reads CASSLGGNTEAFF. In DNA, the CDR3 is TGTGCCAGTAGCCTAGGGGGGAACACTGAAGCTTTCTTT.

V usage is TRBV11-2 and J usage is TRBJ2-7; possibly TRBD1 or TRBD2 for D (5 bases each). This CDR3 comprises 14 residues. CDR1 and CDR2 from the germline V gene are SGHAT and FQNNGV. Deletions cut 1 base from V and 3 bases from J, with 10 bases between. This chain's CDR3 is CASSLAGTVYEQYF. CDR3 nucleotides: TGTGCCAGCAGCTTAGCGGGGACGGTCTACGAGCAGTACTTC.

CDR3 in amino acids: CASSSSGRATDTQYF. DNA of the CDR3: TGTGCCAGCAGTTCTAGCGGGAGGGCTACAGATACGCAGTATTTT. The V and J genes are TRBV27 and TRBJ2-3, with 12 bases fitting TRBD2. V was pared by 4 bases and J by 3 bases, with 2 bases of the junction left unmatched. The germline V gene has CDR1 MNHEY and CDR2 SMNVEV (reference sequence). The CDR3 length is 15 residues.

This rearrangement joins TRBV2 to TRBJ1-2; D remains unclear. Germline V gives CDR1 SNHLY, CDR2 FYNNEI. The CDR3 totals 12 residues. Trimming left V 6 bases short and J 8 bases short, with 13 bases between. Here the CDR3 DNA reads TGTGCCAGCAGGGTGGACCCGGGGGGCTACACCTTC. This gives the protein CASRVDPGGYTF.

The CDR3 is CAIRGDREDEQYF. The CDR3 region has the DNA TGTGCCATCAGGGGGGACAGGGAGGACGAGCAGTACTTC. This sequence joins TRBV10-3 and TRBJ2-7; 9 bases agree with TRBD1. The CDR3 contains 13 residues. Germline trimming cut 6 bases from V and 5 bases from J; bases unmatched to any gene: 5. CDR1 and CDR2 from the germline V gene are ENHRY and SYGVKD.